The 18 T cell receptor beta chains below all came from one sample that was sequenced in a study of breast tumors, draining lymph nodes, adjacent tissues. Breast cancer patients provided tissue from their axillary draining lymph nodes. Each CDR3 protein gets one entry after TCRdb re-called the multiplex PCR reads with MiXCR. Among 200,000 or so distinct CDR3 sequences listed, roughly 31% were seen once. The source material was axillary lymph node tissue. Every receptor here comes from a female donor with breast cancer. Some clones in this sample may be carry-over from other donors' samples.

This clonotype came up many times. This chain links TRBV7-8 with TRBJ2-7; 11 bases map to TRBD2. The CDR3 spans 15 residues. V dropped 2 bases and J dropped 2; count of bases not matched to a gene: 2. The germline CDR1 and CDR2 sequences are SGHVS and FQNEAQ. In DNA, the CDR3 is TGTGCCAGCAGCTTAACTAGCGGGGGACCCTACGAGCAGTACTTC. This sequence encodes CASSLTSGGPYEQYF.

This clonotype was picked up many times. The chain employs TRBV3-1 and TRBJ2-1; D possibly uses TRBD1 or TRBD2 (5 bases each). Germline CDR1 and CDR2: LGHDT and YNNKEL (reference sequence). This CDR3 is built from 14 residues. With 4 bases removed from V and 9 bases from J, the gap between germline ends came to 16 bases. The CDR3 DNA follows: TGTGCCAGCAGCCCCCGGGGCCAGCGGAGTGAGCAGTTCTTC. Translation: CASSPRGQRSEQFF.

The gene calls are TRBV6-1 and TRBJ1-5; D remains ambiguous. The germline V and J ends were trimmed by 5 bases and 2 bases, with 13 bases remaining between them. Per the germline V gene, CDR1 is MNHNS and CDR2 is SASEGT. CDR3 length: 15 amino acids. The CDR3 sequence is CASSQEGLRNQPQHF. The CDR3 region has the DNA TGTGCCAGCAGTCAAGAAGGTTTGCGCAATCAGCCCCAGCATTTT.

This clonotype was seen a single time. A much larger clone lies a single base off, so this may be a read error. J is TRBJ2-1 and V is TRBV6-1, with 10 bases aligning to TRBD2. Trimming took 10 bases from V and 3 from J; bases not matched to a gene: 6. Germline V lookup: CDR1 MNHNS, CDR2 SASEGT. The CDR3 spans 14 residues. In nucleotides, the CDR3 is TGTGCCACCATGCCTAGCGGGAGCTACAATGAGCAGTTCTTC. Protein product: CATMPSGSYNEQFF.

The rearrangement links TRBV28 to TRBJ2-7; TRBD2 is a possible D gene (6 bases). The germline CDR1 and CDR2 sequences are MDHEN and SYDVKM. V was pared by 10 bases and J by 0 bases, with 13 bases between. This CDR3 has 13 residues. CDR3 nucleotide sequence: TGTGCCATCAATGGGGGGAGCTCCTACGAGCAGTACTTC. This codes for CAINGGSSYEQYF.

With regard to this clonotype: It may be a read error: a sequence one base away is much more abundant. The chain links TRBV13 to TRBJ2-7; D possibly matches TRBD1 or TRBD2 (5 bases each). Deletions cut 4 bases from V and 9 bases from J, with 16 bases between. This CDR3 comprises 13 residues. Per germline, CDR1 PRHDT and CDR2 FYEKMQ (reference sequence). The CDR3 DNA is TGTGCCAGCAGCTCTGTCCAGAGGGACGGGCAGTACTTC. It yields the protein CASSSVQRDGQYF.

The rearrangement uses TRBV12-3 or TRBV12-4 and TRBJ2-3, with 8 nucleotides matching TRBD1. Trimming took 4 bases from V and 5 from J; bases not matched to a gene: 8. The CDR3 is 15 residues long. The CDR3 DNA follows: TGTGCCAGCAGTTACAGGGACAGGATCGTAGATACGCAGTATTTT. Amino acids: CASSYRDRIVDTQYF.

A word on this clonotype: A read error may explain this, as a much larger clone is one base away. J is TRBJ2-1 and V is TRBV6-4; D gene unclear. V lost 3 bases to trimming and J lost 0 bases, with 9 bases between them. The germline gives CDR1 MRHNA, CDR2 SNTAGT. CDR3 length: 15 amino acids. The CDR3 DNA is TGTGCCAGCAGTGATCAGGCGAGCTCCTACAATGAGCAGTTCTTC. Protein sequence: CASSDQASSYNEQFF.

V gene TRBV6-2 or TRBV6-3 combines with J gene TRBJ1-6; D is perhaps TRBD1 (5 bases). Germline CDR1 reads MNHEY; CDR2 reads SVGEGT. This CDR3 is built from 14 residues. Trimming cost V 10 bases and J 8 bases, with 18 bases left between them. CDR3 sequence: CATQPRLGHSPLHF. Here the CDR3 DNA reads TGTGCCACCCAGCCACGTTTGGGGCATTCACCCCTCCACTTT.

This clonotype was counted at least ten times. The chain uses TRBV28 and TRBJ2-7, with D possibly being TRBD1 or TRBD2 (5 bases each). Looked up from germline, CDR1 is MDHEN and CDR2 is SYDVKM. The length of the CDR3 is 11 residues. Between the trimmed V and J ends, which lost 3 bases and 9 bases, there was a span of 9 bases. In nucleotides, the CDR3 is TGTGCCAGCAGTTTTACGGGGCTGCAGTACTTC. It yields the protein CASSFTGLQYF.

This clonotype was found many times. CDR3 region: CAIQVPQETQYF. CDR3 nucleotide sequence: TGTGCCATACAGGTCCCCCAAGAGACCCAGTACTTC. The chain uses TRBV6-1 and TRBJ2-5, with TRBD1 as a possible D gene (5 bases). Trimming pared 10 bases from V and 1 base from J, leaving 10 bases between. Germline V lookup: CDR1 MNHNS, CDR2 SASEGT. This CDR3 has 12 amino acids.

In its sample, this clonotype was seen a few times. A much larger clone is a single base away; this may be a read error. This rearrangement joins TRBV11-2 to TRBJ2-1; 10 bases fit TRBD1. Germline V CDR1 and CDR2: SGHAT, FQNNGV. This CDR3 contains 15 residues. The junction had 8 bases not matched to a gene; V was cut back by 4 bases and J by 8 bases. The CDR3: CASSWGTGASDEQFF. Here the CDR3 DNA reads TGTGCCAGCAGCTGGGGGACAGGGGCCTCGGATGAGCAGTTCTTC.

In its sample, this clonotype was seen many times. The chain recombines TRBV20-1 with TRBJ2-7; TRBD2 is a possible D gene (6 bases). The CDR3 covers 14 residues. V was trimmed by 6 bases and J by 3 bases, leaving 18 bases between them. Germline loops: CDR1 DFQATT, CDR2 SNEGSKA (reference sequence). The CDR3 loop is CSAAPGTSHYEQYF. For the CDR3, the DNA is TGCAGTGCGGCCCCGGGGACTTCCCACTACGAGCAGTACTTC.

Concerning this clonotype: A much larger clone lies a single base off, so this may be a read error. The chain combines TRBV7-8 with TRBJ1-6; D remains ambiguous. Between the trimmed V and J ends, which lost 5 bases and 7 bases, there was a span of 18 bases. The CDR3 loop spans 16 amino acids. Germline V gene lookup returns CDR1 SGHVS and CDR2 FQNEAQ. The CDR3 loop reads CASSRAGTMGNSPLHF. CDR3 nucleotides: TGTGCCAGCAGCCGAGCAGGAACGATGGGGAATTCACCCCTCCACTTT.

There are many counts of this clonotype. The genes are TRBV20-1 and TRBJ2-1; TRBD2 agrees at 8 bases. V was clipped by 5 bases and J by 4 bases; unmatched bases: 13. Per the germline V gene, CDR1 is DFQATT and CDR2 is SNEGSKA (reference sequence). The CDR3 is 16 residues long. CDR3 sequence reads: CSAYLKAGVGYNEQFF. The DNA of the CDR3 is TGCAGTGCTTATCTAAAAGCGGGAGTCGGTTACAATGAGCAGTTCTTC.

This clonotype occurred many times. The CDR3 loop is CAWSYSSGNTIYF. The CDR3 DNA follows: TGTGCCTGGAGTTACAGCTCTGGAAACACCATATATTTT. The chain has TRBV30 and TRBJ1-3; D is unresolved. Germline CDR1 is GTSNPN and CDR2 is SVGIG (reference sequence). Trimming removed 2 bases at V and 0 bases at J, with 5 bases between. This CDR3 is 13 amino acids long.

In regard to this clonotype: At one of its ends the junction is not consistent with the germline gene, which may arise from a read error. This CDR3 reads CASSTSGTANEKPLF. The CDR3 region has the DNA TGTGCCAGCAGCACCTCCGGGACAGCCAATGAAAAACCGCTCTTT. This chain connects TRBV9 to TRBJ1-4; 7 positions agree with TRBD1. This CDR3 comprises 15 residues. CDR1 and CDR2 (germline): SGDLS, YYNGEE.

In its sample, this clonotype was seen many times. The chain links TRBV7-2 to TRBJ2-1, with TRBD1 matching 9 bases. V lost 7 bases and J lost 6; bases outside the gene matches: 10. The CDR3 totals 15 residues. Germline CDR1 reads SGHTA; CDR2 reads FQGNSA. The CDR3 reads CASTLTGGTANEQFF. The CDR3 bases are TGTGCCAGCACCCTCACAGGGGGCACGGCCAATGAGCAGTTCTTC.